A single sample gave rise to the 9 T cell receptor beta chains below, sequenced in a study of T cells in Graves' hyperthyroidism and ophthalmopathy (dated by TCRdb to the late 2010s). Preparation of the library involved multiplex PCR. The data were produced on an Illumina HiSeq 2000. The TCR beta CDR3 regions were amplified from the RNA transcripts. A first-round RT-PCR of the TCR CDR3 used the HTBI primer set with the Qiagen OneStep RT-PCR kit. TCRdb applied fastp at Q25 and MiXCR to the public reads, then kept only in-frame beta chains. All rows with the same CDR3 protein become a single entry with the most common DNA and genes. In this sample the table shows some 650,000 distinct CDR3 sequences, more than 15% of which occur a single time. More than 3% of the sample goes to the ten largest clones. Sequencing input: blood. The source is a woman aged 40 to 50 with Graves' ophthalmopathy.

In this sample, this clonotype turned up a few times. V is TRBV19 and J is TRBJ2-7; D gene uncertain. V shed 4 bases and J shed 5 bases, with 6 bases lying between them. CDR1 is LNHDA and CDR2 is SQIVND in the germline V gene (reference sequence). This CDR3 is built from 11 residues. The chain's CDR3 is CASSTGHEQYF. The CDR3 region has the DNA TGTGCCAGTAGTACCGGACACGAGCAGTACTTC.

This clonotype was seen ten or more times. The chain uses TRBV2 and TRBJ1-2, with no clear D. The CDR3 sequence is 12 residues long. V lost 5 bases and J 4 bases, leaving 8 bases between the germline ends. The germline gives CDR1 SNHLY, CDR2 FYNNEI. DNA of the CDR3: TGTGCCAGCAGTCGGACGGCCTATGGCTACACCTTC. This gives the protein CASSRTAYGYTF. The full variable domain, with the rest looked up from reference TRBV2 and TRBJ1-2, is EPEVTQTPSHQVTQMGQEVILRCVPISNHLYFYWYRQILGQKVEFLVSFYNNEISEKSEIFDDQFSVERPDGSNFTLKIRSTKLEDSAMYFCASSRTAYGYTFGSGTRLTVV.

The chain uses TRBV3-1 and TRBJ2-2, with D unclear. The germline V and J ends were trimmed by 3 bases and 7 bases, with 9 bases remaining between them. Germline lookup yields CDR1 LGHDT and CDR2 YNNKEL (reference sequence). The CDR3 loop spans 13 amino acids. The CDR3 coding sequence is TGTGCCAGCAGCCAGGGTGGGCACGGGGAGCTGTTTTTT. Its protein product is CASSQGGHGELFF.

This clonotype was counted at least ten times. The chain has TRBV12-3 or TRBV12-4 and TRBJ1-1; 7 bases are a match to TRBD1. The CDR3 is made up of 12 amino acids. J was trimmed by 7 bases and V by 5 bases; bases with no gene match: 4. CDR3 sequence: CASSRQGSEAFF. CDR3 coding DNA: TGTGCCAGCAGTCGACAGGGAAGTGAAGCTTTCTTT.

There are many counts of this clonotype. J is TRBJ1-3 and V is TRBV20-1; D unresolved. The germline V gene has CDR1 DFQATT and CDR2 SNEGSKA (reference sequence). The V end was cut by 5 bases, the J end by 0 bases, with 5 bases between. This CDR3 has 12 residues. The CDR3 loop is CSAPNSGNTIYF. CDR3 DNA: TGCAGTGCTCCTAACTCTGGAAACACCATATATTTT.

This clonotype was detected a few times. The chain links TRBV7-8 to TRBJ1-4; perhaps TRBD1 as D (6 bases). The V and J ends lost 5 bases and 10 bases respectively, with 20 bases between them. This CDR3 is built from 15 residues. Looked up from germline, CDR1 is SGHVS and CDR2 is FQNEAQ. The CDR3 spells CASSAYSGQLGKLFF. The CDR3 region has the DNA TGTGCCAGCAGCGCCTATAGTGGACAGCTGGGAAAACTGTTTTTT.

The V call is TRBV3-1, the J call TRBJ1-5; tentatively, D is TRBD1 (6 bases). Germline V CDR1 and CDR2: LGHDT, YNNKEL (reference sequence). Between the trimmed V and J ends, which lost 8 bases and 6 bases, there was a span of 32 bases. This CDR3 is 19 amino acids long. The CDR3 reads CASVSSPLGGGLWAQPQHF. The CDR3 region has the DNA TGTGCCAGCGTCTCAAGCCCCCTCGGGGGCGGACTTTGGGCTCAGCCCCAGCATTTT.

The CDR3 reads CASSFAGEIYEQYF. CDR3 coding DNA: TGTGCCAGCAGTTTCGCGGGAGAAATCTACGAGCAGTACTTC. This chain connects TRBV28 to TRBJ2-7; the match to TRBD2 covers 7 bases. This CDR3 is 14 amino acids long. The V gene's germline CDR1 is MDHEN and CDR2 SYDVKM. The V gene end was trimmed by 3 bases and the J gene end by 3 bases; junction bases not matched to a gene: 5.

This clonotype was recorded a few times. The chain employs TRBV30 and TRBJ2-1; the match to TRBD2 covers 8 bases. J was trimmed by 6 bases and V by 3 bases; bases with no gene match: 10. Per the germline V gene, CDR1 is GTSNPN and CDR2 is SVGIG (reference sequence). This CDR3 is built from 15 residues. The DNA for the CDR3 is TGTGCCTGGAGCGGGGGGGCTAGCGGACGCAATGAGCAGTTCTTC. It codes for CAWSGGASGRNEQFF.